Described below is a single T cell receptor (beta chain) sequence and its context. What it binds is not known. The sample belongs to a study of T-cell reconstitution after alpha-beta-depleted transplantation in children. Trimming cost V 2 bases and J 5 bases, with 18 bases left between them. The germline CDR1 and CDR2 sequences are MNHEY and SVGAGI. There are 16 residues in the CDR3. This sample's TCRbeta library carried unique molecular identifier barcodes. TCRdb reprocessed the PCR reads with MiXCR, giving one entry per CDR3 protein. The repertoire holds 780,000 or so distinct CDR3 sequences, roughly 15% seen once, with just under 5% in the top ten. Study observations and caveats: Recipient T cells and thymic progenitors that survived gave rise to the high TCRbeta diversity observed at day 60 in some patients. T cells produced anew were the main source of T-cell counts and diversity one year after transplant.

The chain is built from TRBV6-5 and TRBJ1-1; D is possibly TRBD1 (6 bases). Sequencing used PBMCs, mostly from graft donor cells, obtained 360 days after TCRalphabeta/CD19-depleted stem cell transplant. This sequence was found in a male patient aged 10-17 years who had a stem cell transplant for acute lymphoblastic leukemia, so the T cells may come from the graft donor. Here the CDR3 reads CASSYRGKLERTEAFF. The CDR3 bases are TGTGCCAGCAGTTACAGGGGGAAGTTGGAGAGGACTGAAGCTTTCTTT.